Below, 19 T cell receptor beta chains from the same sample are listed, as sequenced in a study of lymphopenia after photon versus proton radiotherapy. The protocol was immunoSEQ multiplex PCR, while the TCRdb copy is restricted to in-frame clones and leaves out a portion. The data contain some 27,000 clones, about 83% of them singletons. Specimen: peripheral blood, collected from a patient treated with proton-based radiotherapy. Receptors were obtained from an older woman with cholangiocarcinoma. Some clones in this sample may be carry-over from other donors' samples.

The CDR3: CASSVGAGATGEKLFF. CDR3 nucleotides: TGTGCCAGCAGCGTAGGTGCGGGGGCAACTGGTGAAAAACTGTTTTTT. The V gene is TRBV9, the J gene TRBJ1-4; tentatively, D is TRBD1 (6 bases). The germline V gene has CDR1 SGDLS and CDR2 YYNGEE. Trimming took 0 bases from V and 7 from J, leaving 16 bases between them. The CDR3 loop spans 16 amino acids.

V usage is TRBV7-9 and J usage is TRBJ2-5, with 11 bases fitting TRBD2. Germline V CDR1 and CDR2: SEHNR, FQNEAQ (reference sequence). This CDR3 is built from 14 residues. J was trimmed by 5 bases and V by 3 bases; bases with no gene match: 2. In DNA, the CDR3 is TGTGCCAGCAGCTTGACTAGCGGGAAGGAGACCCAGTACTTC. Translation gives CASSLTSGKETQYF.

V is TRBV5-6 and J is TRBJ2-7; no clear D gene. Trimming stripped 0 bases from V and 5 bases from J, with 9 bases between. The length of the CDR3 is 13 residues. The germline V gene has CDR1 SGHDT and CDR2 YYEEEE. The CDR3 coding sequence is TGTGCCAGCAGCTTGGAGCATAGAAACGAGCAGTACTTC. Protein sequence: CASSLEHRNEQYF. Complete variable domain (other parts from reference TRBV5-6 and TRBJ2-7): DAGVTQSPTHLIKTRGQQVTLRCSPKSGHDTVSWYQQALGQGPQFIFQYYEEEERQRGNFPDRFSGHQFPNYSSELNVNALLLGDSALYLCASSLEHRNEQYFGPGTRLTVT.

The gene calls are TRBV2 and TRBJ2-7, with D unclear. V lost 5 bases and J 3 bases, leaving 8 bases between the germline ends. Germline lookup yields CDR1 SNHLY and CDR2 FYNNEI. The CDR3 has 12 residues. The CDR3 reads CASSLNNYEQYF. CDR3 nucleotides: TGTGCCAGCAGTTTAAACAACTACGAGCAGTACTTC. Full variable domain (rest looked up from reference TRBV2 and TRBJ2-7): EPEVTQTPSHQVTQMGQEVILRCVPISNHLYFYWYRQILGQKVEFLVSFYNNEISEKSEIFDDQFSVERPDGSNFTLKIRSTKLEDSAMYFCASSLNNYEQYFGPGTRLTVT.

The V and J genes are TRBV7-9 and TRBJ1-1; D ambiguous. In germline, CDR1 is SEHNR, CDR2 FQNEAQ (reference sequence). Between the trimmed V and J ends, which lost 4 bases and 3 bases, there was a span of 9 bases. The CDR3 runs to 13 residues. CDR3 DNA sequence: TGTGCCAGCAGCTCATTACGTCACACTGAAGCTTTCTTT. Its protein product is CASSSLRHTEAFF.

The chain carries TRBV2 and TRBJ2-5; D uncertain. V was trimmed by 4 bases and J by 11 bases, leaving 14 bases between them. CDR3 length: 12 amino acids. Germline-derived CDR1 and CDR2 are SNHLY and FYNNEI. The CDR3 region is CASSVQTEEQYF. CDR3 sequence (DNA): TGTGCCAGCAGTGTCCAGACGGAAGAGCAGTACTTC.

The count of this clone is one. V usage is TRBV5-1 and J usage is TRBJ2-3; D may be TRBD1 (6 bases). The V end was cut by 1 base, the J end by 5 bases, with 11 bases between. In germline, CDR1 is SGHRS, CDR2 YFSETQ. The CDR3 totals 14 residues. The CDR3 sequence: CASSLSGGEDTQYF. As DNA, the CDR3 is TGCGCCAGCAGCTTGAGTGGGGGCGAAGATACGCAGTATTTT.

This sequence joins TRBV7-8 and TRBJ1-2; D uncertain. V dropped 0 bases and J dropped 6 bases, with 14 bases sitting between them. The CDR3 consists of 15 residues. Looked up from germline, CDR1 is SGHVS and CDR2 is FQNEAQ. The CDR3 coding sequence is TGTGCCAGCAGCTTAGCGAATACTAAGAGGGATGGCTACACCTTC. Translated, it gives CASSLANTKRDGYTF.

The gene calls are TRBV7-2 and TRBJ1-1; 7 bases line up with TRBD1. The length of the CDR3 is 14 residues. V dropped 7 bases and J dropped 0; count of bases not matched to a gene: 5. Germline loops: CDR1 SGHTA, CDR2 FQGNSA. The CDR3 loop reads CASTRQGMNTEAFF. For the CDR3, the DNA is TGTGCCAGCACCAGACAGGGAATGAACACTGAAGCTTTCTTT.

This chain uses TRBV7-2 with TRBJ1-1; 8 positions agree with TRBD1. The V gene's germline CDR1 is SGHTA and CDR2 FQGNSA. V shed 5 bases and J 5 bases; nucleotides not matched to a gene: 7. CDR3 size: 14 residues. The CDR3 sequence is CASSPRTGLTEAFF. Here the CDR3 DNA reads TGTGCCAGCAGCCCGAGGACAGGGCTAACTGAAGCTTTCTTT.

The rearrangement uses TRBV6-9 and TRBJ2-5; TRBD1 agrees at 7 bases. The J segment lost 2 bases and the V segment lost 1 base, leaving 7 bases of the junction unmatched. There are 16 residues in the CDR3. Germline V gene data show CDR1 as MNHGY and CDR2 as SVAAGI. The CDR3 bases are TGTGCCAGCAGTTATTGGGACAGCGAGACACAAGAGACCCAGTACTTC. Its translation is CASSYWDSETQETQYF.

This chain uses TRBV27 with TRBJ2-1; D unclear. Trimming removed 6 bases from V and 3 bases from J, with 6 bases in between. The CDR3 is 12 amino acids. Germline-derived CDR1 and CDR2 are MNHEY and SMNVEV (reference sequence). CDR3 protein: CASRSFYNEQFF. CDR3 coding DNA: TGTGCCAGCAGGTCTTTCTACAATGAGCAGTTCTTC.

V is TRBV15 and J is TRBJ1-2; perhaps TRBD1 as D (5 bases). CDR3 size: 13 residues. Germline V lookup: CDR1 LNHNV, CDR2 YYDKDF (reference sequence). The V end lost 5 bases, the J end lost 6 bases, and 13 bases lay between the germline ends. CDR3 protein: CATSGWGGDGYTF. CDR3 bases: TGTGCCACCAGCGGGTGGGGGGGGGATGGCTACACCTTC. Full variable domain (outside the CDR3, taken from reference TRBV15 and TRBJ1-2): DAMVIQNPRYQVTQFGKPVTLSCSQTLNHNVMYWYQQKSSQAPKLLFHYYDKDFNNEADTPDNFQSRRPNTSFCFLDIRSPGLGDTAMYLCATSGWGGDGYTFGSGTRLTVV.

This clone was counted only a few times. This chain links TRBV7-2 with TRBJ2-5; D is ambiguous. V was shortened by 5 bases and J by 1 base, with 11 bases between the two germline ends. This CDR3 contains 14 residues. The V gene's germline CDR1 is SGHTA and CDR2 FQGNSA. The CDR3 region is CASSPEPGQETQYF. The CDR3 DNA reads as TGTGCCAGCAGCCCCGAGCCCGGCCAAGAGACCCAGTACTTC.

The genes are TRBV6-1 and TRBJ2-3; 10 nucleotides match TRBD2. The CDR3 runs to 18 residues. Per germline, CDR1 MNHNS and CDR2 SASEGT. V trimming: 2 bases; J trimming: 4 bases; junction bases outside the gene matches: 12. CDR3 sequence: CASSEWSSGGDGADTQYF. The CDR3 nucleotides are TGTGCCAGCAGTGAATGGTCTAGCGGGGGAGATGGGGCAGATACGCAGTATTTT.

V usage is TRBV4-1 and J usage is TRBJ2-1; TRBD2 aligns across 7 bases. The junction had 2 bases not matched to a gene; V was cut back by 0 bases and J by 3 bases. Germline lookup yields CDR1 MGHRA and CDR2 YSYEKL. The CDR3 covers 15 residues. The CDR3, as DNA: TGCGCCAGCAGCCAAGAGTGGGGGGGCTACAATGAGCAGTTCTTC. It specifies CASSQEWGGYNEQFF.

This clone was recorded a few times. The chain combines TRBV2 with TRBJ2-1; 8 nucleotides agree with TRBD2. V dropped 7 bases and J dropped 4; count of bases not matched to a gene: 9. The CDR3 runs to 15 residues. CDR1 is SNHLY, CDR2 FYNNEI, per germline. The CDR3 DNA sequence: TGTGCCAGCACGCGGAGCGGGGGTTCATACAATGAGCAGTTCTTC. Amino acid sequence: CASTRSGGSYNEQFF.

This chain uses TRBV7-2 with TRBJ1-1, with 9 bases aligning to TRBD1. There are 14 residues in the CDR3. CDR1 and CDR2 from the germline V gene are SGHTA and FQGNSA. Trimming cost V 5 bases and J 5 bases; bases outside gene matches: 6. CDR3 amino acids: CASSPDRGRTEAFF. The DNA of the CDR3 is TGTGCCAGCAGCCCGGACAGGGGCAGGACTGAAGCTTTCTTT.

The CDR3 DNA is TGCGCCAGCAGCCAAGACAGGACGGATTATGGCTACACCTTC. Amino acid sequence: CASSQDRTDYGYTF. V usage is TRBV4-1 and J usage is TRBJ1-2; D ambiguous. V was shortened by 0 bases and J by 5 bases, with 10 bases between the two germline ends. Germline lookup yields CDR1 MGHRA and CDR2 YSYEKL. This CDR3 contains 14 residues.